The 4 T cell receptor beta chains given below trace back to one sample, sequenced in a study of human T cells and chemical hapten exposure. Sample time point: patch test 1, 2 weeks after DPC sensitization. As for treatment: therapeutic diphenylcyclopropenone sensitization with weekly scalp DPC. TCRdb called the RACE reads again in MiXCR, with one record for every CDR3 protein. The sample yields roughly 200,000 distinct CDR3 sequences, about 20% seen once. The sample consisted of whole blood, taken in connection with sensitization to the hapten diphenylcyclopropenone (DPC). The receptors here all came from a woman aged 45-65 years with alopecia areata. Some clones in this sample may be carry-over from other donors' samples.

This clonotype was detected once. CDR3 in amino acids: CSARDGFGSNQPQHF. The CDR3 region has the DNA TGCAGTGCTAGAGACGGCTTCGGTAGCAATCAGCCCCAGCATTTT. The chain carries TRBV20-1 and TRBJ1-5, with unresolved D. CDR1 and CDR2 (germline): DFQATT, SNEGSKA (reference sequence). The CDR3 consists of 15 residues. V gave up 0 bases and J gave up 0 bases, with 9 bases separating them.

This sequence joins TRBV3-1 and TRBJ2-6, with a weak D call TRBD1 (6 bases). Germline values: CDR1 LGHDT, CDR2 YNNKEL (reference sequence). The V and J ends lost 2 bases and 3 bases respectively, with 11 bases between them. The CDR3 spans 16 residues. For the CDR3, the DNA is TGTGCCAGCAGCCAAAGGTCAGGGGTTGGGGCCAACGTCCTGACTTTC. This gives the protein CASSQRSGVGANVLTF.

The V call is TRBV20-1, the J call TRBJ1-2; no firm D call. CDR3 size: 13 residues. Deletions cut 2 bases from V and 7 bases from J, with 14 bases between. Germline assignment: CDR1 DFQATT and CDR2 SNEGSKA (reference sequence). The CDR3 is CSARHPNPPGYTF. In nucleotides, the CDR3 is TGCAGTGCTAGACATCCGAATCCTCCTGGCTACACCTTC.

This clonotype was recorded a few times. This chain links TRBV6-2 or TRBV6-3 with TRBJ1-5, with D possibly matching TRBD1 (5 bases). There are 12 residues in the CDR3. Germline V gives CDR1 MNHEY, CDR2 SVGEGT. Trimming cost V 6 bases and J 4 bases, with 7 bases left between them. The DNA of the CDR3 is TGTGCCAGCAGCAACAGGAATCAGCCCCAGCATTTT. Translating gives CASSNRNQPQHF.